This T cell receptor (beta chain) was recovered during a study of blood T cell repertoires in COVID-19 (dated by TCRdb to 2020 to 2022). For the wider study: Samples covering the acute and convalescent phases of COVID-19 were provided by collaborators in the United States, Italy and Spain. The prospective study material was composed of cDNA or gDNA derived from T cells, B-cell-depleted T cells, or PBMCs. The dataset comprised deeply sampled blood TCRbeta repertoires from subjects exposed to, actively infected with, or recovered from COVID-19. The repertoires were released in a freely available public database meant as a resource for research on the immune response to SARS-CoV-2. Samples were obtained from the ongoing ImmuneRACE study (first 160 participants) and from 1,254 subjects provided by 6 global collaborators. Sample metadata almost always included a de-identified subject ID, COVID-19 status, age in years and sex. Where available, HLA class I and class II types were obtained from metadata supplied by the sample provider rather than from assay-based typing. On the study overall, not on this receptor specifically: The quantity of clinical and demographic metadata differed by source and by participant and was supplied without curation.

Collaborating institutions collected whole blood in K2EDTA tubes following their own protocols. For TCRbeta analysis, collaborator samples were shipped as frozen whole blood, as isolated PBMCs, or as DNA extracted from either sample type. TCRbeta CDR3 regions were amplified from genomic DNA using the immunoSEQ Assay, a bias-controlled multiplex PCR. The published analysis was carried out like this. Within the assay, amplification of reference gene primers was used to estimate how many nucleated cells each sample contained. To quantify the absolute abundance of each unique TCRbeta CDR3 rearrangement, sequence reads were collapsed and filtered. For each sample, productive Simpson clonality was calculated by taking the square root of Simpson's diversity index across productive rearrangements. TCRdb took this table from immuneACCESS and kept in-frame rearrangements with V and J called. Such tables lack part of the clones; where checked against another copy, unresolved V genes explain under half of the gap, and the rest is unexplained. V, J and clone size were drawn from that table, and D and trimming were deduced from the DNA. The sample table lists more than 95,000 clones, over 80% of them with a count of one. Approximately 12% of the sample is taken by the ten largest.

CDR1 SGHAT and CDR2 FQNNGV are derived from the germline V gene. From its cysteine to its phenylalanine, the CDR3 spans 16 amino acids. Only the CDR3 portion is preserved as DNA: 48 bases, with reading frame beginning at the first base. V is pared back by 2 bases and J by 4 bases, with 14 bases lying between the germline termini. In regard to this clone: No cognate antigen has been identified for it. No base quality values were provided; no much bigger clone lies one nucleotide off.

The sequencing sample was made of peripheral blood. The chain is made from TRBV11-2 and TRBJ2-2; 5 matching bases give a weak D call of TRBD1. The source is a man between 60 and 70 years old with acute or convalescent COVID-19. The nucleotides read TGTGCCAGCAGCTTACTCCAGGGTCCGGGCACCGGGGAGCTGTTTTTT. This yields the protein CASSLLQGPGTGELFF.